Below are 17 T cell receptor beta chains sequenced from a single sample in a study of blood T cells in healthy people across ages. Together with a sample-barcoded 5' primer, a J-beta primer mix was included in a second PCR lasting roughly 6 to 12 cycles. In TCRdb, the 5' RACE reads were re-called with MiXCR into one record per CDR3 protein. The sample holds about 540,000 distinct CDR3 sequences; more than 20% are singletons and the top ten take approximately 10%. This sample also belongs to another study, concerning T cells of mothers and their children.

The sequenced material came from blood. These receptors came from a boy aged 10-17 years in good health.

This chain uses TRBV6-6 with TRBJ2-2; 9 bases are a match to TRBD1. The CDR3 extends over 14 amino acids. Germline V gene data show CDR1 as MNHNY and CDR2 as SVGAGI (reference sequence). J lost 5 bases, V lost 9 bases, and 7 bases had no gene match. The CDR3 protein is CASAGTGMTGELFF. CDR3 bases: TGTGCCAGTGCCGGGACAGGGATGACCGGGGAGCTGTTTTTT.

CDR3 coding DNA: TGTGCCAGCAGCCAAGCGCGGAGCTCCTACGAGCAGTACTTC. It translates to CASSQARSSYEQYF. This chain uses TRBV4-2 with TRBJ2-5; unclear D gene. The J call may be incorrect, as the DNA end agrees better with TRBJ2-7. CDR1 is LGHNA and CDR2 is YNFKEQ in the germline V gene. This CDR3 comprises 14 residues.

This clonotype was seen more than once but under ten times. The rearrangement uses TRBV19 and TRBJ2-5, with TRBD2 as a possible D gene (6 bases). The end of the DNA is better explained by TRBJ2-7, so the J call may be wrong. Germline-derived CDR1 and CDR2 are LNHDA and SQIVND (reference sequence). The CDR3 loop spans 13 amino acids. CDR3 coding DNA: TGTGCCAGTAGTATACAGGGAGGCTACGAGCAGTACTTC. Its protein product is CASSIQGGYEQYF.

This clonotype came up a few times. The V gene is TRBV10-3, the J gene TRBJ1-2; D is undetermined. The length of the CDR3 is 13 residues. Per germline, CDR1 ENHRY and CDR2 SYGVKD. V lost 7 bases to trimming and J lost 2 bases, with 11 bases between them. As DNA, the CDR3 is TGTGCCATCAAGGGCTTGGGGAACTATGGCTACACCTTC. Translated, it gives CAIKGLGNYGYTF.

DNA for the CDR3: TGTGCCAGCAGCTTACCGATAGCGGGGGGTGAAAATGAGCAGTTCTTC. This gives the protein CASSLPIAGGENEQFF. The chain links TRBV7-9 to TRBJ2-1; TRBD2 aligns across 10 bases. J lost 7 bases, V lost 2 bases, and 8 bases had no gene match. CDR1 SEHNR and CDR2 FQNEAQ come from the germline V gene (reference sequence). This CDR3 spans 16 amino acids.

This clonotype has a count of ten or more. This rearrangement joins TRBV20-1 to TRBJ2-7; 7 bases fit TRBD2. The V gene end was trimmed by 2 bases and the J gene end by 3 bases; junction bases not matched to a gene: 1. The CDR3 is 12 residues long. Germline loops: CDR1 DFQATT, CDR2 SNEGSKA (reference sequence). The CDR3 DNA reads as TGCAGTGCTAGACTAGCGGACTACGAGCAGTACTTC. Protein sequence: CSARLADYEQYF.

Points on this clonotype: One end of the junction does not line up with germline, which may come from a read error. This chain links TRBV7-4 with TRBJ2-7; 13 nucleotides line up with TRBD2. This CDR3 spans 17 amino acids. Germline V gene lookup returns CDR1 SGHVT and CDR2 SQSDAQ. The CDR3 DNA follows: TGTGCCTGCAGCCTCGGACTAGCGGGGGTCCTCGCCTACGAGCAGTACTTC. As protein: CACSLGLAGVLAYEQYF.

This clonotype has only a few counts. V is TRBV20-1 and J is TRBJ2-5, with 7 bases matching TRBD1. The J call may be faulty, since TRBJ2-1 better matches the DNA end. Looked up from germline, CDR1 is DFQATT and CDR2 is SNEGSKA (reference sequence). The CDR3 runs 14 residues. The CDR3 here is CSAEGQWNYNEQFF. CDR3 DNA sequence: TGCAGTGCTGAGGGACAGTGGAACTACAATGAGCAGTTCTTC.

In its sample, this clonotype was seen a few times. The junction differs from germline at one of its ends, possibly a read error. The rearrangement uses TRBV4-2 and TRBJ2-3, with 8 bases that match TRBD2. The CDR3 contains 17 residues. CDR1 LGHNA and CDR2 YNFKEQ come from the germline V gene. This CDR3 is CASSQDLGTRPTGTQYF. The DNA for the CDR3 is TGTGCCAGCAGCCAAGATCTGGGGACTAGACCGACAGGTACGCAGTATTTT.

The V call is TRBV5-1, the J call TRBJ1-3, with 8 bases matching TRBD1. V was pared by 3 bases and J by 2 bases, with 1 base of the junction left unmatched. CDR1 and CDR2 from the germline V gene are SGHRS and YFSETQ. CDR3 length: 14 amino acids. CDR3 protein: CASSSGGPGNTIYF. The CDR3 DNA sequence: TGCGCCAGCAGCTCAGGGGGCCCTGGAAACACCATATATTTT.

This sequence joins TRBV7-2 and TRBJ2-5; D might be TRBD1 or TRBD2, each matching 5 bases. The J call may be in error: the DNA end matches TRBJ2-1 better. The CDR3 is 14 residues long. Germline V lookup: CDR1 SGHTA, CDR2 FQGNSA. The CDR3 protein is CASSLGLPRDEQFF. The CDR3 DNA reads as TGTGCCAGCAGCTTAGGACTACCCAGGGATGAGCAGTTCTTC.

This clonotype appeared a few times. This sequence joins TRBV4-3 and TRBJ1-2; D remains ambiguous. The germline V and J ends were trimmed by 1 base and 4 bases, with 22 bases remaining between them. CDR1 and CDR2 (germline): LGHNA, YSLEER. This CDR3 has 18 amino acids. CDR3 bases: TGCGCCAGCAGCCAAGTGAACCGGGTCCTACATCCCGGCTATGGCTACACCTTC. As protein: CASSQVNRVLHPGYGYTF.

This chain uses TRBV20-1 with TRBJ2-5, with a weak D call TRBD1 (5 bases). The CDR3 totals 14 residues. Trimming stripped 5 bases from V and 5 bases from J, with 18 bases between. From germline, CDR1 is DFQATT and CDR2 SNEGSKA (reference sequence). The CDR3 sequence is CSADGWQGGETQYF. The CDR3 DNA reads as TGCAGTGCTGACGGATGGCAGGGTGGGGAGACCCAGTACTTC.

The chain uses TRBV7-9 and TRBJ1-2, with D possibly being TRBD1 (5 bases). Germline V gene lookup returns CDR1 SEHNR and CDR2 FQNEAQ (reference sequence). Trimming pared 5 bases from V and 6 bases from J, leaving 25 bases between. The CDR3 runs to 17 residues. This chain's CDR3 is CASSHSLRIREVDGYTF. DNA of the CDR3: TGTGCCAGCAGCCATAGCTTAAGGATCAGGGAAGTCGATGGCTACACCTTC.

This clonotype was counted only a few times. The CDR3 sequence: CSTNKGGSYEQYF. In DNA, the CDR3 is TGTTCCACGAACAAGGGGGGGTCCTACGAGCAGTACTTC. The rearrangement links TRBV6-6 to TRBJ2-7, with D maybe TRBD2 (7 bases). The CDR3 spans 13 residues. Germline lookup yields CDR1 MNHNY and CDR2 SVGAGI (reference sequence).

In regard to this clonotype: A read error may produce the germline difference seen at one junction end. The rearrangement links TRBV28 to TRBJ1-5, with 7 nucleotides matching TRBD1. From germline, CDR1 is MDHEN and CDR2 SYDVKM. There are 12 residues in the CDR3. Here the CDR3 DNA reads TGTGCCAGCAGGACAGGGATTCAGCCCCGGCATTTT. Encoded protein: CASRTGIQPRHF.

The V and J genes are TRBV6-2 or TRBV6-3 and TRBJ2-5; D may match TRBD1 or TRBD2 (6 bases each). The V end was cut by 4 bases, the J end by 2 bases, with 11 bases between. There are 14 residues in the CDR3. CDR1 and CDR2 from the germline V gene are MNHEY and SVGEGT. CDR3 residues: CASSSWGAQETQYF. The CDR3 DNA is TGTGCCAGCAGTTCGTGGGGGGCACAAGAGACCCAGTACTTC.